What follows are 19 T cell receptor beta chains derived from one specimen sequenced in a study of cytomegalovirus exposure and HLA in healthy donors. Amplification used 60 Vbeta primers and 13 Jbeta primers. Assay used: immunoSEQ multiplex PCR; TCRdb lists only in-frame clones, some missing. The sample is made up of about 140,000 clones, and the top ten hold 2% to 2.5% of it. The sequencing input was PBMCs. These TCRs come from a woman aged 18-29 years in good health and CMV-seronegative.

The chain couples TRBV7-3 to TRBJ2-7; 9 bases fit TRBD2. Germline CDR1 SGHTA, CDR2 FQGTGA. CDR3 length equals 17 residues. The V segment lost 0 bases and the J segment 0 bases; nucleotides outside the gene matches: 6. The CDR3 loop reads CASSLTGRGGTSYEQYF. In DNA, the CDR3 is TGTGCCAGCAGCTTAACTGGGCGGGGGGGGACCTCCTACGAGCAGTACTTC.

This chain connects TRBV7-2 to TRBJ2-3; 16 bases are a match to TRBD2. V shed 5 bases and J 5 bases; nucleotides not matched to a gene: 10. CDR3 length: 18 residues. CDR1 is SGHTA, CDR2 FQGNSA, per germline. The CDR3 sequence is CASSPGLAGGPGGDTQYF. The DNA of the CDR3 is TGTGCCAGCAGCCCGGGACTAGCGGGAGGGCCGGGGGGAGATACGCAGTATTTT.

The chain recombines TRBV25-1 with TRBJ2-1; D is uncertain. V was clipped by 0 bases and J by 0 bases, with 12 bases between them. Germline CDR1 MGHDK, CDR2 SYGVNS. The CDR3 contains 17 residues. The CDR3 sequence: CASSEYRHSSSYNEQFF. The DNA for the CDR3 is TGTGCCAGCAGTGAATATAGACACTCGAGCTCCTACAATGAGCAGTTCTTC.

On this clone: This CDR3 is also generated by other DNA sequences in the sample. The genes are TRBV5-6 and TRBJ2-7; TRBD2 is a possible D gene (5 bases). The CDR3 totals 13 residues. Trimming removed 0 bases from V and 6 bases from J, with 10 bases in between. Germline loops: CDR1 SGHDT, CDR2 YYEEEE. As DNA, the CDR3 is TGTGCCAGCAGCTTGGAGGTAGCGACCGAGCAGTACGTC. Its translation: CASSLEVATEQYV.

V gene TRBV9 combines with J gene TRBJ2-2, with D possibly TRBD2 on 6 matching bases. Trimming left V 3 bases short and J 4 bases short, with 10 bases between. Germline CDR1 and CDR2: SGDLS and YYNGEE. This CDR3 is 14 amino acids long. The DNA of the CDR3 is TGTGCCAGCAGCGGAGAGGAGGGCACCGGGGAGCTGTTTTTT. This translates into CASSGEEGTGELFF.

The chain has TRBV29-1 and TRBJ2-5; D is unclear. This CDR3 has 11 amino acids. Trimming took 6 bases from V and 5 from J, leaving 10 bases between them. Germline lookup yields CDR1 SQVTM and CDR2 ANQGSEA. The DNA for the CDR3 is TGCAGCGTCCCCCGCCAGGAGACCCAGTACTTC. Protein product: CSVPRQETQYF.

CDR3 nucleotide sequence: TGTGCCTGGAGTGAGACCGGGACAGGGGGCAACACTGAAGCTTTCTTT. Protein product: CAWSETGTGGNTEAFF. The chain carries TRBV30 and TRBJ1-1; 12 bases fit TRBD1. The CDR3 loop spans 16 amino acids. Germline lookup yields CDR1 GTSNPN and CDR2 SVGIG (reference sequence). Trimming took 1 base from V and 2 from J; bases not matched to a gene: 5.

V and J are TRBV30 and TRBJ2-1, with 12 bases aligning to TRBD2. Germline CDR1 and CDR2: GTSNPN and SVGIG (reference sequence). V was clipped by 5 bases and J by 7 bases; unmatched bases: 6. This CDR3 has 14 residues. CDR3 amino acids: CAWERGTSGNEQFF. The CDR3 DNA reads TGTGCCTGGGAGAGGGGGACTAGCGGGAATGAGCAGTTCTTC.

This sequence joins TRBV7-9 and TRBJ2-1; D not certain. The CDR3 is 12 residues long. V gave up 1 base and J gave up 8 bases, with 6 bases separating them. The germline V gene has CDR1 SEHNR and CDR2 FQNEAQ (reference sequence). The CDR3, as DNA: TGTGCCAGCAGCTTAGAACCGGATGAGCAGTTCTTC. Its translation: CASSLEPDEQFF.

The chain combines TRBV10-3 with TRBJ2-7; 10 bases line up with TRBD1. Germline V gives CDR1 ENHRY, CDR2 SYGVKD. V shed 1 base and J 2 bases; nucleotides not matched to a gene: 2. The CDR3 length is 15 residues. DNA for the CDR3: TGTGCCATCAGTGAGTACGGGACAGGGGCCTACGAGCAGTACTTC. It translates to CAISEYGTGAYEQYF.

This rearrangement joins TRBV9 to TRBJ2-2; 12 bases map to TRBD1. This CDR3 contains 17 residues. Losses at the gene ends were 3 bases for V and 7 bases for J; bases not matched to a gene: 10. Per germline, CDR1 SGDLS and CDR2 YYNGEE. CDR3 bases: TGTGCCAGCAGCGCTTCTCCGGGACAGGGGGCGCTCGGGGAGCTGTTTTTT. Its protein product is CASSASPGQGALGELFF.

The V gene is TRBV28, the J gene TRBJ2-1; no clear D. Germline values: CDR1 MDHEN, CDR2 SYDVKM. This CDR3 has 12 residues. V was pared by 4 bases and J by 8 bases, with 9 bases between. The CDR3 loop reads CASSSPGYEQFF. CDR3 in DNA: TGTGCCAGCAGTTCCCCAGGCTATGAGCAGTTCTTC. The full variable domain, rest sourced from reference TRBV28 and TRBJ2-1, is DVKVTQSSRYLVKRTGEKVFLECVQDMDHENMFWYRQDPGLGLRLIYFSYDVKMKEKGDIPEGYSVSREKKERFSLILESASTNQTSMYLCASSSPGYEQFFGPGTRLTVL.

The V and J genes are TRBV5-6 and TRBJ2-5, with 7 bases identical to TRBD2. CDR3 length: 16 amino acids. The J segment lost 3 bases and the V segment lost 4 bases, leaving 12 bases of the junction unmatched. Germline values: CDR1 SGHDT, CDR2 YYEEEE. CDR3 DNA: TGTGCCAGCAGCCTACTAGCGCCCCCGGGGAAAGAGACCCAGTACTTC. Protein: CASSLLAPPGKETQYF.

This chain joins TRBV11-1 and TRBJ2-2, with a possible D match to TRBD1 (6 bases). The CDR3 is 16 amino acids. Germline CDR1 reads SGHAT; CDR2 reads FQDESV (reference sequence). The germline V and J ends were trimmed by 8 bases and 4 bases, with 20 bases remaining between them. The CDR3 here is CASGELLGHFTGELFF. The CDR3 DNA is TGTGCCAGCGGGGAACTGTTGGGACACTTCACCGGGGAGCTGTTTTTT.

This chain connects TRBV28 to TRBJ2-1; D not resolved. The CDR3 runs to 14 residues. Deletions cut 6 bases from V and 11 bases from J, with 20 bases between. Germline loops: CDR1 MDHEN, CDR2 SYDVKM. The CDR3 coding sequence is TGTGCCAGCAGCCTTAGTGAGTGGGCTAACAAGCAGTTCTTC. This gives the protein CASSLSEWANKQFF.

The chain's CDR3 is CASSQVGGMAGELFF. The CDR3, as DNA: TGCGCCAGCAGCCAAGTTGGGGGGATGGCCGGGGAGCTGTTTTTT. This chain joins TRBV4-1 and TRBJ2-2; tentatively, D is TRBD2 (6 bases). Trimming stripped 1 base from V and 6 bases from J, with 12 bases between. The CDR3 is 15 amino acids. Germline assignment: CDR1 MGHRA and CDR2 YSYEKL.

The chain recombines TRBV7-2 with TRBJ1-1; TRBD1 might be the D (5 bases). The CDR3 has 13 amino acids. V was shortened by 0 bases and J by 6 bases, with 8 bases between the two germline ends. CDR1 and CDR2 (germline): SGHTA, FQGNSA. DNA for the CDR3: TGTGCCAGCAGCTTAGCTGGGGCCCCTGAAGCTTTCTTT. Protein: CASSLAGAPEAFF.

Written as DNA, the CDR3 is TGCGCCAGCAGCTCTAGACCGTTTAGCTCCTACAATGAGCAGTTCTTC. As protein: CASSSRPFSSYNEQFF. V usage is TRBV5-1 and J usage is TRBJ2-1; D gene ambiguous. Trimming cost V 3 bases and J 0 bases, with 13 bases left between them. This CDR3 contains 16 residues. Per the germline V gene, CDR1 is SGHRS and CDR2 is YFSETQ.

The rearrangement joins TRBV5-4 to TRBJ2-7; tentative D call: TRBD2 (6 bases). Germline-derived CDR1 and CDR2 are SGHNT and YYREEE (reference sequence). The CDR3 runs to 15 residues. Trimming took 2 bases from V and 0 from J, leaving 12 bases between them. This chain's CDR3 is CASSLPGLPSYEQYF. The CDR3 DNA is TGTGCCAGCAGCTTACCGGGACTTCCCTCCTACGAGCAGTACTTC.